This T cell receptor (beta chain) was retrieved from a study of Ad26.COV2.S vaccination and SARS-CoV-2 variants. Study as a whole: Ad26.COV2.S was injected intramuscularly once or twice, 56 days apart.

TCRdb's table, derived via immunoSEQ multiplex PCR, lists solely in-frame clones and lacks some. The sample yields around 500,000 clones, roughly nine tenths seen once. Losses at the gene ends were 5 bases for V and 4 bases for J; bases not matched to a gene: 10. The CDR3 is 15 amino acids. Germline lookup yields CDR1 LNHNV and CDR2 YYDKDF (reference sequence). The sample holds one count of this clone. Treatment indicated: around 19 received Ad26.COV2.S at low or high dose, single or two shots; about 5 received placebo; per-sample allocation not given. Collection of the samples took place on day 63 after the first injection of vaccine or placebo.

This TCR derives from a person aged 18-65 years who received the Ad26.COV2.S COVID-19 vaccine or a placebo. The chain carries TRBV15 and TRBJ1-1, with 7 nucleotides matching TRBD1. Sequencing was performed on peripheral blood, taken in a trial of Ad26.COV2.S vaccine versus placebo. CDR3 sequence reads: CATSGHRGKVTEAFF. CDR3 coding DNA: TGTGCCACCAGCGGTCACAGGGGAAAGGTCACTGAAGCTTTCTTT.